This TCR beta chain derives from a study of post-analysis software for immune sequencing data. Study at large: There were relapsing-remitting, secondary progressive and progressive-relapsing multiple sclerosis among the disease courses included.

Concerning this clonotype: Its antigen remains unknown.

The TCR beta cDNA libraries contained unique molecular identifiers. T cells, about 0.85 to 11 million of them, yielded 500,000 or so cDNA molecules. TCRdb recomputed calls from the PCR reads with MiXCR, one row per CDR3 protein. This repertoire shows approximately 570,000 distinct CDR3 sequences, 44% found once; its top ten account for around 1.7%. CDR3 size: 14 residues. In germline, CDR1 is KGHDR, CDR2 SFDVKD. The ends were cut back, 7 bases at V and 8 bases at J, with 17 bases in the middle. Regarding the study as a whole: The five TRBV segments detected at higher frequency in patients than in controls included TRBV5-6, TRBV5-1 and TRBV20-1. Strong co-clustering by F measure was seen for same-batch samples. Relative to controls, patients with multiple sclerosis showed significantly lower normalized Chao1 diversity.

The chain couples TRBV24-1 to TRBJ2-1; D assignment may be TRBD1 or TRBD2 (6 bases each). This receptor was taken from a girl aged 10 to 17 with multiple sclerosis. The sample comprised blood. CDR3 region: CATSPGGRTDEQFF. CDR3 in DNA: TGTGCCACCAGCCCTGGGGGGAGGACAGATGAGCAGTTCTTC.